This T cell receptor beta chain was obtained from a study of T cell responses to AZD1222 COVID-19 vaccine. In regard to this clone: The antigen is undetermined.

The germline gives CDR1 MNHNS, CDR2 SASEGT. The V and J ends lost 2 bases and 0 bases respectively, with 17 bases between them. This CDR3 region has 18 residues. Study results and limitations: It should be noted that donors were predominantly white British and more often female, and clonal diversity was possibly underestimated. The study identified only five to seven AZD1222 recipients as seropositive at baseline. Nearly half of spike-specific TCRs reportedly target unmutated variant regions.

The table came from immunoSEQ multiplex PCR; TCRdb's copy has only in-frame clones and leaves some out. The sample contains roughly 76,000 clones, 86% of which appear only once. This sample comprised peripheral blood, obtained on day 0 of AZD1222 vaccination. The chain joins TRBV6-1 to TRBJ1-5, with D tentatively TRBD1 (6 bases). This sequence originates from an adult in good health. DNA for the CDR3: TGTGCCAGCAGTGAATCCCCTCTCGGGGGCTATAGCAATCAGCCCCAGCATTTT. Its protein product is CASSESPLGGYSNQPQHF.